The clone carrying this TCR beta chain was picked up one time. Antigen: not known. The data are from a study of siplizumab effects on memory and regulatory T cells. General observations from the study: Neither a naive nor a memory phenotype was assignable to roughly 80-95% of proliferating CD4+ or CD8+ clones. Alloreactive sequences that could be traced to unstimulated CD4+ memory cells showed a significant reduction under siplizumab. Unstimulated subsets contained matches for only a minor fraction of alloreactive clones.

The V end lost 1 base, the J end lost 2 bases, and 4 bases lay between the germline ends. The CDR3 consists of 13 residues. Germline-derived CDR1 and CDR2 are SGHAT and FQNNGV. Per individual sample, around 9.1 x 10^4 TCR templates were assayed. Generated by immunoSEQ multiplex PCR, the TCRdb table keeps only in-frame clones and is missing some. This table has 50,000 to 55,000 clones, about 97% appearing once. The sample comprised naive CD4+ T cells sorted from blood. The chain employs TRBV11-2 and TRBJ2-3; D call uncertain. This clonotype was sampled from a human donor in good health. In DNA form, the CDR3 reads TGTGCCAGCAGCTTAGCAACCACAGATACGCAGTATTTT. It yields the protein CASSLATTDTQYF. Together with reference TRBV11-2 and TRBJ2-3, the CDR3 gives the full variable domain: EAGVAQSPRYKIIEKRQSVAFWCNPISGHATLYWYQQILGQGPKLLIQFQNNGVVDDSQLPKDRFSAERLKGVDSTLKIQPAKLEDSAVYLCASSLATTDTQYFGPGTRLTVL.